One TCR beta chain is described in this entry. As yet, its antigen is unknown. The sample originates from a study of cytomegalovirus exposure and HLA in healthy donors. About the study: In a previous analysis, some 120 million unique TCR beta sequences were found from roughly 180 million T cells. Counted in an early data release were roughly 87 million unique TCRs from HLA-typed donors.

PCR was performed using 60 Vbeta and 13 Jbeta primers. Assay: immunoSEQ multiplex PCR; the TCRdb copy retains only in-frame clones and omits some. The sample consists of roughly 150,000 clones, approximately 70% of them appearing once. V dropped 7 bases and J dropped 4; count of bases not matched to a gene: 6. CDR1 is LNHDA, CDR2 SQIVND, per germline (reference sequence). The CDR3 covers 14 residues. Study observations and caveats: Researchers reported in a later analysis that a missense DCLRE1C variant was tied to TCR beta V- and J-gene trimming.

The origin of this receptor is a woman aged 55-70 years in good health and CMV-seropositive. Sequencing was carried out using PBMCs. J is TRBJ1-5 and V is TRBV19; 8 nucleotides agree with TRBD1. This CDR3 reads CASTQDRGNQPQHF. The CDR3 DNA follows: TGTGCCAGTACCCAAGACAGGGGAAATCAGCCCCAGCATTTT.